The T cell receptor (beta chain) described here comes from a study of T cells in localized non-small cell lung cancer. The method was immunoSEQ multiplex PCR; TCRdb's version includes in-frame clones alone and lacks a portion of them. Altogether about 27,000 clones are present, around 91% being singletons, with the ten largest covering 1.1%. Comments on this clone: Its antigen is still unknown.

Study-level points and caveats: A higher density of T cells in blood coincided with extended overall survival. Of the top 100 tumor clones, median around 55 were in adjacent lung, over 25 among its top 100.

The germline V gene encodes CDR1 WSHSY and CDR2 SAAADI. V dropped 4 bases and J dropped 7 bases, with 16 bases sitting between them. The CDR3 is 14 amino acids. The chain links TRBV10-2 to TRBJ1-2; D remains unclear. The specimen was peripheral blood, collected before any cancer treatment. The sequence derives from a woman between 35 and 75 years old with stage I lung adenocarcinoma. The DNA of the CDR3 is TGCGCCAGCAGTGGGGGATACTCGTCGGGTGGCTACACCTTC. Its protein is CASSGGYSSGGYTF.